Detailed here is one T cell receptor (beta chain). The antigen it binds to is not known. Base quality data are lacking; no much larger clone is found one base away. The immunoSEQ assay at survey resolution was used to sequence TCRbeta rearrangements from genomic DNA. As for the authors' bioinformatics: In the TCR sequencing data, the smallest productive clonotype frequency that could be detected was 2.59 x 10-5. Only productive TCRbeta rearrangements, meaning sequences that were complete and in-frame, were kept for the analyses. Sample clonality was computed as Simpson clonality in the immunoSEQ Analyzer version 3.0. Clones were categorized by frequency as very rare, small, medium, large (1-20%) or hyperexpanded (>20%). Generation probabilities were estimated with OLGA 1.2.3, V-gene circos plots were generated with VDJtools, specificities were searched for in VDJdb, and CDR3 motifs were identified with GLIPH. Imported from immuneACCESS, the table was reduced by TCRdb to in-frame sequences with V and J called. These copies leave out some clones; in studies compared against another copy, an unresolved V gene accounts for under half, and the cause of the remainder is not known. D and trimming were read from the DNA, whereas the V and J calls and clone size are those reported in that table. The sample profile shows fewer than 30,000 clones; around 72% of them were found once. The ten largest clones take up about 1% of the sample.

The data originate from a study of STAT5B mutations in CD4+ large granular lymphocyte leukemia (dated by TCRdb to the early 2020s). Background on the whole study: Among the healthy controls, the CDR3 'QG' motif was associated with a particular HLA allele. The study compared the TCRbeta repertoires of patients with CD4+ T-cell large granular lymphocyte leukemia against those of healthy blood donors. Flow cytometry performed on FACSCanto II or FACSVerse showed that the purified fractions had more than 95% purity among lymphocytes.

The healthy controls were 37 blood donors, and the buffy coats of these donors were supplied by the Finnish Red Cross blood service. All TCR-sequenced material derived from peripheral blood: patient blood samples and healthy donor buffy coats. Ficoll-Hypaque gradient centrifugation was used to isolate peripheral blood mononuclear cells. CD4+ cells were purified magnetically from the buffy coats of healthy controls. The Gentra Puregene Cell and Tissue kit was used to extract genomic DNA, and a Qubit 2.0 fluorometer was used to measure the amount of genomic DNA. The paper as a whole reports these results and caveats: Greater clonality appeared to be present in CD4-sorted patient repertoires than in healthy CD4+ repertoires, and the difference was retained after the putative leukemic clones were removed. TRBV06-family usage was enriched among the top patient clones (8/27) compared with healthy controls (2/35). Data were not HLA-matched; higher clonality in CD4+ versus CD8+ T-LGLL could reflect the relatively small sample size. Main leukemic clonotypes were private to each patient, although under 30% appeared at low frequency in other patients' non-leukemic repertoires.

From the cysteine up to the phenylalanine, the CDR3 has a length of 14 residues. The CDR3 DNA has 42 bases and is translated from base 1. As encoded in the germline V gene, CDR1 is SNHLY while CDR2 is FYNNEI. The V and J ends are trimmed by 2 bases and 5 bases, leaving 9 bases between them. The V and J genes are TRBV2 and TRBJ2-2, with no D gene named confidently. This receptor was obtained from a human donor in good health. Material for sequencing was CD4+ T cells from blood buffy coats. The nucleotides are TGTGCCAGCAGTGAAAGGCAGGCAACCGGGGAGCTGTTTTTT. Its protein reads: CASSERQATGELFF. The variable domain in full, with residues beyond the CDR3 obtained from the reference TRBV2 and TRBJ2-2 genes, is EPEVTQTPSHQVTQMGQEVILRCVPISNHLYFYWYRQILGQKVEFLVSFYNNEISEKSEIFDDQFSVERPDGSNFTLKIRSTKLEDSAMYFCASSERQATGELFFGEGSRLTVL.